Listed here are 6 T cell receptor beta chains from one sample, sequenced in a study of cytomegalovirus exposure and HLA in healthy donors. The PCR was carried out with 60 Vbeta primers and 13 Jbeta primers. Assay: immunoSEQ multiplex PCR; the TCRdb copy retains only in-frame clones and omits some. This sample has under 200,000 clones, with 65% to 80% found just once. Sequenced sample: PBMCs. All receptors come from a woman between 50 and 59 years old in good health and CMV-seropositive.

The chain has TRBV6-6 and TRBJ1-5, with 7 bases aligning to TRBD1. Germline V lookup: CDR1 MNHNY, CDR2 SVGAGI (reference sequence). Trimming cost V 2 bases and J 4 bases; bases outside gene matches: 5. This CDR3 comprises 15 residues. This chain's CDR3 is CASSYGQGENQPQHF. In DNA form, the CDR3 reads TGTGCCAGCAGTTACGGGCAGGGGGAAAATCAGCCCCAGCATTTT.

This chain connects TRBV19 to TRBJ2-1; 9 bases line up with TRBD2. Germline CDR1 and CDR2: LNHDA and SQIVND (reference sequence). Unmatched junction bases numbered 20, after V lost 6 bases and J lost 8 bases. CDR3 length equals 18 residues. This CDR3 reads CASSPGLDASGMGHEQFF. The CDR3 DNA reads as TGTGCCAGTAGCCCAGGACTGGATGCTAGCGGGATGGGTCATGAGCAGTTCTTC.

The V call is TRBV19, the J call TRBJ2-6; weak D call: TRBD1 (5 bases). Germline-derived CDR1 and CDR2 are LNHDA and SQIVND (reference sequence). The ends were cut back, 7 bases at V and 4 bases at J, with 14 bases in the middle. CDR3 length: 15 amino acids. The chain's CDR3 is CASTDPGFGANVLTF. The CDR3 nucleotides read TGTGCCAGTACCGATCCAGGGTTCGGGGCCAACGTCCTGACTTTC.

The V and J genes are TRBV2 and TRBJ1-5; the D is unclear. Trimming shortened V by 3 bases and J by 5 bases, and 11 bases separated the two germline ends. This CDR3 is built from 14 residues. Germline V gene data show CDR1 as SNHLY and CDR2 as FYNNEI. The DNA of the CDR3 is TGTGCCAGCAGTGAGGCTACGAGGGATCAGCCCCAGCATTTT. It translates to CASSEATRDQPQHF. Full variable domain (missing parts from reference TRBV2 and TRBJ1-5): EPEVTQTPSHQVTQMGQEVILRCVPISNHLYFYWYRQILGQKVEFLVSFYNNEISEKSEIFDDQFSVERPDGSNFTLKIRSTKLEDSAMYFCASSEATRDQPQHFGDGTRLSIL.

This clone was detected once. The V gene is TRBV28, the J gene TRBJ1-2; D is possibly TRBD1 (6 bases). V was clipped by 3 bases and J by 1 base, with 9 bases between them. This CDR3 contains 14 residues. Germline CDR1 reads MDHEN; CDR2 reads SYDVKM. The CDR3 loop is CASSLDRRNYGYTF. The DNA of the CDR3 is TGTGCCAGCAGTTTGGACAGACGTAACTATGGCTACACCTTC.

This clone was recorded once. The chain carries TRBV6-1 and TRBJ2-5, with a tentative D call TRBD1 (5 bases). CDR1 is MNHNS, CDR2 SASEGT, per germline. V lost 5 bases to trimming and J lost 4 bases, with 8 bases between them. CDR3 length: 12 residues. CDR3 DNA: TGTGCCAGCAGTACCCAGGGAGAGACCCAGTACTTC. Its protein product is CASSTQGETQYF.